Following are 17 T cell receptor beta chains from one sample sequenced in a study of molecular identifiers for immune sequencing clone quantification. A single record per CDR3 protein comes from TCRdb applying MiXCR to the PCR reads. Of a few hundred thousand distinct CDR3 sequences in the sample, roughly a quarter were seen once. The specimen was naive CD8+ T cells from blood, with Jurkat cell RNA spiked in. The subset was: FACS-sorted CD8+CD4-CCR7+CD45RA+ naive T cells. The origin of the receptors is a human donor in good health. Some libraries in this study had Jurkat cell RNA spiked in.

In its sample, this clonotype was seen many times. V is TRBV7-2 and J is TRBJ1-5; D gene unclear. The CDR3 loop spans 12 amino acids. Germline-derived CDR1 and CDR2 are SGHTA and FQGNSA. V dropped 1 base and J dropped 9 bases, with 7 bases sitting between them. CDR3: CASSLVLGPQHF. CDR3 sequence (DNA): TGTGCCAGCAGCTTAGTGCTTGGGCCCCAGCATTTT.

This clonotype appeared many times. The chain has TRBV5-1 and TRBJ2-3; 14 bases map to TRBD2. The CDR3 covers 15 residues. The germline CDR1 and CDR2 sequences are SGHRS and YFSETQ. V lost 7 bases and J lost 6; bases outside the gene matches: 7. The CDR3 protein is CASRKTSGGADTQYF. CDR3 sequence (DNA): TGCGCCAGCCGTAAGACTAGCGGGGGGGCGGATACGCAGTATTTT.

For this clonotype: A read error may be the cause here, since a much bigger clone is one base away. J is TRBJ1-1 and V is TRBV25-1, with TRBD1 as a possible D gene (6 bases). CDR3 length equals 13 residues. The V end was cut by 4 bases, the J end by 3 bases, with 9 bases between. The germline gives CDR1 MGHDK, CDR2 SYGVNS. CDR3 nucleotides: TGTGCCAGCAGTGTAAACAGGGACACTGAAGCTTTCTTT. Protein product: CASSVNRDTEAFF.

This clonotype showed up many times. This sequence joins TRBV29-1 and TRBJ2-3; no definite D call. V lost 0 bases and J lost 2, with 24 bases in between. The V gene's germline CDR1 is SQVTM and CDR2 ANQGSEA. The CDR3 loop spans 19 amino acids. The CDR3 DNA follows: TGCAGCGTTGAAGAAGTATTCAGCGCGATGGCCATATACACAGATACGCAGTATTTT. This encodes CSVEEVFSAMAIYTDTQYF.

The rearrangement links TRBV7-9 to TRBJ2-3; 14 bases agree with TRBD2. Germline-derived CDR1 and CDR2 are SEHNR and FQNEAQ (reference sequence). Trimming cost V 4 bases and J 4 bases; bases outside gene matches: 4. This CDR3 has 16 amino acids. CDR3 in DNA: TGTGCCAGCAGCTCTTGGACTAGCGGGGGGCCAGATACGCAGTATTTT. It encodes CASSSWTSGGPDTQYF.

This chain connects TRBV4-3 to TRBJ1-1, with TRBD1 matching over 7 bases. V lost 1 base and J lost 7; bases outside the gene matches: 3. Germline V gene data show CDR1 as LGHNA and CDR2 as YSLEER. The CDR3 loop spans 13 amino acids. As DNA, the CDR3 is TGCGCCAGCAGCCAAGGCAGGGGGGATGAAGCTTTCTTT. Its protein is CASSQGRGDEAFF.

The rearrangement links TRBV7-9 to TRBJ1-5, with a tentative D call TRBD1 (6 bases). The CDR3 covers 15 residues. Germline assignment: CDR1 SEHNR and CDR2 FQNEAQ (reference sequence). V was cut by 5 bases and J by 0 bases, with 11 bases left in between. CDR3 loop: CASSISGASNQPQHF. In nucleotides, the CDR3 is TGTGCCAGCAGCATCTCAGGGGCTAGCAATCAGCCCCAGCATTTT.

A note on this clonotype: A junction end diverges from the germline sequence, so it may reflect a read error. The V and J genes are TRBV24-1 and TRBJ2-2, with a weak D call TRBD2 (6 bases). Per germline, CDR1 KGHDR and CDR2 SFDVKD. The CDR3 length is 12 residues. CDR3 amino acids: CARGRRTGELFF. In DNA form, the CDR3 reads TGCGCGCGGGGACGACGGACCGGGGAGCTGTTTTTT.

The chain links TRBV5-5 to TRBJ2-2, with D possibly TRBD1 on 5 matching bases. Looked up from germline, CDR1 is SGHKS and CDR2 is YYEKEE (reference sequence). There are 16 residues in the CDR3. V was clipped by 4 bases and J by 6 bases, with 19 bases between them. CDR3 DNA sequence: TGTGCCAGCAGCAGTCAACCAGGGCAGGGTGCCGGGGAGCTGTTTTTT. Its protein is CASSSQPGQGAGELFF.

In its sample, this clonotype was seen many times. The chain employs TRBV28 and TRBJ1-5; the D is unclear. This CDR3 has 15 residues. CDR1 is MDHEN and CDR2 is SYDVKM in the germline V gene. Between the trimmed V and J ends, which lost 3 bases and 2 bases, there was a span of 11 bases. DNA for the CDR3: TGTGCCAGCAGTTTTGGGCGGAGGGGCAATCAGCCCCAGCATTTT. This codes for CASSFGRRGNQPQHF.

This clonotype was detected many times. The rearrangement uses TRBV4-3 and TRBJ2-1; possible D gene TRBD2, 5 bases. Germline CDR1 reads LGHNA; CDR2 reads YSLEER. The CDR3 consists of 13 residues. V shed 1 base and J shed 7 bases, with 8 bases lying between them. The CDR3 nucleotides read TGCGCCAGCAGCCAAGCGGAGGCTAATGAGCAGTTCTTC. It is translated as CASSQAEANEQFF.

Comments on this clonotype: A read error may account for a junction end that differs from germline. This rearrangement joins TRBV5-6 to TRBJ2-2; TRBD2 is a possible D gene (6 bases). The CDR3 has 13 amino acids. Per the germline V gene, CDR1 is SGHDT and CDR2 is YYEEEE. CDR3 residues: CASSLGRTGGLFF. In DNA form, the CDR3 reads TGTGCCAGCAGCTTGGGAAGGACCGGGGGGCTGTTTTTT.

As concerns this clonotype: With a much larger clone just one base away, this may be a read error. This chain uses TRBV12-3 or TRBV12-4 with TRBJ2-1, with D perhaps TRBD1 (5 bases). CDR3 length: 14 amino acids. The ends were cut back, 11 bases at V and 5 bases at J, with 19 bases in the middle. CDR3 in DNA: TGTGCCGGCAATTGGGAAGGGGTGGACAATGAGCAGTTCTTC. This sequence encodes CAGNWEGVDNEQFF.

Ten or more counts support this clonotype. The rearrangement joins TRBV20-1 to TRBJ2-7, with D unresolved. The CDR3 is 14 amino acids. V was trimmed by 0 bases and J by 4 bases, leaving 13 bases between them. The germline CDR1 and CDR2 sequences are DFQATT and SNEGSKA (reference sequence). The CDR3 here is CSARDLAASYEQYF. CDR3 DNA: TGCAGTGCTAGAGATCTGGCAGCGTCGTACGAGCAGTACTTC.

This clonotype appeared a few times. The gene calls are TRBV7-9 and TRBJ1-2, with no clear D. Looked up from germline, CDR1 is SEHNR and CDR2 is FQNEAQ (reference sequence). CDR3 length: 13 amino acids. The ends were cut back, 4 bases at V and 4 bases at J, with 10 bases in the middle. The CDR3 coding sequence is TGTGCCAGCAGCTCGACGGATCCCTATGGCTACACCTTC. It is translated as CASSSTDPYGYTF.

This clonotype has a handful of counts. CDR3 residues: CASSLGLAEDNEQFF. The CDR3 nucleotides read TGTGCCAGCAGCCTGGGACTAGCGGAAGACAATGAGCAGTTCTTC. The chain couples TRBV6-5 to TRBJ2-1; 11 nucleotides agree with TRBD2. V trimming: 6 bases; J trimming: 5 bases; junction bases outside the gene matches: 6. The CDR3 is 15 amino acids. Germline assignment: CDR1 MNHEY and CDR2 SVGAGI.

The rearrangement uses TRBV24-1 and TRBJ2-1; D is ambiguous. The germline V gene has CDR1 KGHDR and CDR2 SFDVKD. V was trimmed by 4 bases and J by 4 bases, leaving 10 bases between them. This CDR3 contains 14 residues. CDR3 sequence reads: CATSEFGFYNEQFF. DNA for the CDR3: TGTGCCACCAGTGAGTTTGGATTTTACAATGAGCAGTTCTTC.